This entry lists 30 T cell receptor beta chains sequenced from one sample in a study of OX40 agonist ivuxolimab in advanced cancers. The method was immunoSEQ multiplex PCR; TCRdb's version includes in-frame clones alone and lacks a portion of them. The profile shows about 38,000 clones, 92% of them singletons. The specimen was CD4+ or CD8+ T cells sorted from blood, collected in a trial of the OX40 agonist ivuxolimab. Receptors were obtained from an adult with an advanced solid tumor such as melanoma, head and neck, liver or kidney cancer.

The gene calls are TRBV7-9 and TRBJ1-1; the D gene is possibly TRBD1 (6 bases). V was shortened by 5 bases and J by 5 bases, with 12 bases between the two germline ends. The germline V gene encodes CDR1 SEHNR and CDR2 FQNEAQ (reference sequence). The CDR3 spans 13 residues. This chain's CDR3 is CASSRTVGTEAFF. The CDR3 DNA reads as TGTGCCAGCAGCCGGACAGTCGGGACTGAAGCTTTCTTT.

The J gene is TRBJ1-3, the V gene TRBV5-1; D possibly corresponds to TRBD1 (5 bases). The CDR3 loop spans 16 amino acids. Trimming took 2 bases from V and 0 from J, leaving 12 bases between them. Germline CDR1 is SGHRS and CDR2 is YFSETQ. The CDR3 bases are TGCGCCAGCAGCTTAATGGGGCTCGGCTCTGGAAACACCATATATTTT. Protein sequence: CASSLMGLGSGNTIYF.

As DNA, the CDR3 is TGTGCCAGCAGCTTTAACCCGGCAGGGAAAGCTTTCTTT. Its translation: CASSFNPAGKAFF. The chain uses TRBV5-6 and TRBJ1-1; D may be TRBD1 (5 bases). The V gene lost 2 bases and the J gene lost 9 bases, with 14 bases spanning the gap. Germline V lookup: CDR1 SGHDT, CDR2 YYEEEE. CDR3 length: 13 residues.

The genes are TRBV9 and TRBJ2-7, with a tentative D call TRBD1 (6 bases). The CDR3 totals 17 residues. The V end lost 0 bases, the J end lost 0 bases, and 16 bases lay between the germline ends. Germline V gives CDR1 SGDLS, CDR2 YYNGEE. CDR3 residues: CASSVVQGLLTSYEQYV. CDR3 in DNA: TGTGCCAGCAGCGTAGTTCAGGGGCTACTTACCTCCTACGAGCAGTACGTC.

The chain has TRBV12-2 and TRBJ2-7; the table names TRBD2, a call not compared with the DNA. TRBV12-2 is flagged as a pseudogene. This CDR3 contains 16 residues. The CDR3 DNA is TGTGCAAGTCGCTTAGGGGACCGAGCGGGAGTGGGGGAGCAGTACGTC. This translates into CASRLGDRAGVGEQYV.

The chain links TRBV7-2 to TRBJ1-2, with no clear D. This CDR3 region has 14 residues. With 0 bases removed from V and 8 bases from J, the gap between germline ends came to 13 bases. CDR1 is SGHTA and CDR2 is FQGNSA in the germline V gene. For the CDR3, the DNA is TGTGCCAGCAGCTTAGCGGGAATCCTTGCAGGCTACACCTTC. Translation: CASSLAGILAGYTF.

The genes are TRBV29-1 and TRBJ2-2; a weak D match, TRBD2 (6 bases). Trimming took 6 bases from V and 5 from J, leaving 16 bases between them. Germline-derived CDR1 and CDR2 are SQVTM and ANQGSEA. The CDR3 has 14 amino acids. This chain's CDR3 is CSVLGEAGTGELFF. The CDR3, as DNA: TGCAGCGTCTTGGGGGAGGCGGGGACCGGGGAGCTGTTTTTT.

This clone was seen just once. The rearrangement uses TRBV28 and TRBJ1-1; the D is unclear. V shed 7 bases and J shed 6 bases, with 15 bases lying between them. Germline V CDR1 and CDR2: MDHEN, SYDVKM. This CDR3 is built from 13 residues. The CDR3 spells CASNLMGGAEAFF. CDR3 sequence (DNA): TGTGCCAGCAATCTTATGGGAGGAGCTGAAGCTTTCTTT.

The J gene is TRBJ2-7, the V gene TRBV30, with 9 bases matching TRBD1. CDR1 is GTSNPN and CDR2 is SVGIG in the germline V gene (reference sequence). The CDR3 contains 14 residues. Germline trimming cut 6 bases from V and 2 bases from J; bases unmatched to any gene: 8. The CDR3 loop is CACLSRDRAYEQYV. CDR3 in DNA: TGTGCCTGCCTCAGCCGGGACAGGGCCTACGAGCAGTACGTC.

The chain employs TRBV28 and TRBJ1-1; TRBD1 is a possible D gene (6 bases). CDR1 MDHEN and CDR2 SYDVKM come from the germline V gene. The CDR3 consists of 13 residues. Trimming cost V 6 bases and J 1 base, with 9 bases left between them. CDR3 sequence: CASRLQGNTEAFF. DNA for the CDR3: TGTGCCAGCAGGTTACAGGGGAACACTGAAGCTTTCTTT.

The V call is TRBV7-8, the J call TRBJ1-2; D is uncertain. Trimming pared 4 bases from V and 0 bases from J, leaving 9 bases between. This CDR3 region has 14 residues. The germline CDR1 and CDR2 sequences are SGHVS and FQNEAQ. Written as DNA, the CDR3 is TGTGCCAGCAGCTCCGGGAGGGCTAACTATGGCTACACCTTC. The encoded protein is CASSSGRANYGYTF.

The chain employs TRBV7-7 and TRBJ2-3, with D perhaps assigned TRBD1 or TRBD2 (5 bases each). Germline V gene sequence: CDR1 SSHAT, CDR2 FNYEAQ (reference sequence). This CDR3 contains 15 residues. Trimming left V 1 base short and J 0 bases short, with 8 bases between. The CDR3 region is CASSLGDRSTDTQYF. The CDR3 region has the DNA TGTGCCAGCAGCTTAGGGGACCGGAGCACAGATACGCAGTATTTT.

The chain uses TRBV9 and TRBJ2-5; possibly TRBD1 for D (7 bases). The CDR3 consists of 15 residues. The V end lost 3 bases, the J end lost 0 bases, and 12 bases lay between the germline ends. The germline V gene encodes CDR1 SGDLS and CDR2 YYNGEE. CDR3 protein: CASSDAGGNQETQYF. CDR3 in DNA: TGTGCCAGCAGCGACGCAGGGGGGAACCAAGAGACCCAGTACTTC. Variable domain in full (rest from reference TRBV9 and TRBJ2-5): DSGVTQTPKHLITATGQRVTLRCSPRSGDLSVYWYQQSLDQGLQFLIQYYNGEERAKGNILERFSAQQFPDLHSELNLSSLELGDSALYFCASSDAGGNQETQYFGPGTRLLVL.

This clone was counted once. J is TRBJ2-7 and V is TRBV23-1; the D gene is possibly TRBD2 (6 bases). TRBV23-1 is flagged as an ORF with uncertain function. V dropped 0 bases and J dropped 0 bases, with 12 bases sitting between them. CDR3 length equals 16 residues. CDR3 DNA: TGCGCCAGCAGTCAATCCGGGAGACCGCGCTCCTACGAGCAGTACGTC. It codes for CASSQSGRPRSYEQYV.

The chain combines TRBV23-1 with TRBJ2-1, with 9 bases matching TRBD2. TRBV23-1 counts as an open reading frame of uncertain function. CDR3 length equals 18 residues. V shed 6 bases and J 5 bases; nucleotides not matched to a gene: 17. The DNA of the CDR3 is TGCGCCAGCAGGCCTCCTACGGCCCAGCGGGAGGAGGACAATGAGCAGTTCTTC. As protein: CASRPPTAQREEDNEQFF.

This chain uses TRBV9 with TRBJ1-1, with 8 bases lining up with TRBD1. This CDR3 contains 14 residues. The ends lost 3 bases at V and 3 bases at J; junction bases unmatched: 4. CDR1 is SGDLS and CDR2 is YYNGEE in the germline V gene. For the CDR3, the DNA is TGTGCCAGCAGCGGACAGGGGTCGTACACTGAAGCTTTCTTT. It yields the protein CASSGQGSYTEAFF. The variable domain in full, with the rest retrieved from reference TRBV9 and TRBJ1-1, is DSGVTQTPKHLITATGQRVTLRCSPRSGDLSVYWYQQSLDQGLQFLIQYYNGEERAKGNILERFSAQQFPDLHSELNLSSLELGDSALYFCASSGQGSYTEAFFGQGTRLTVV.

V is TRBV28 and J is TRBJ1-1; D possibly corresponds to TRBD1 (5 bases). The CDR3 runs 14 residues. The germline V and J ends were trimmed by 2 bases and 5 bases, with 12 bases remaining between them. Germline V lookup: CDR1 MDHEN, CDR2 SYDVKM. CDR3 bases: TGTGCCAGCAGTTTACGACGGGGGGGGACTGAAGCTTTCTTT. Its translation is CASSLRRGGTEAFF. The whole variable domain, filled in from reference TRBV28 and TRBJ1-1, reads DVKVTQSSRYLVKRTGEKVFLECVQDMDHENMFWYRQDPGLGLRLIYFSYDVKMKEKGDIPEGYSVSREKKERFSLILESASTNQTSMYLCASSLRRGGTEAFFGQGTRLTVV.

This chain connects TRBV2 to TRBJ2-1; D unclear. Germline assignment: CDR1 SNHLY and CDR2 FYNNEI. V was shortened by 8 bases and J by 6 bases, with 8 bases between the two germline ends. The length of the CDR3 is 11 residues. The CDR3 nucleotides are TGTGCCAGCTACGGCACCAATGAGCAGTTCTTC. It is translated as CASYGTNEQFF.

Here the CDR3 DNA reads TGTGCCTGGAGAGATCCAGGGACTAGCGGATCGGAGCAGTTCTTC. Protein product: CAWRDPGTSGSEQFF. The chain is built from TRBV30 and TRBJ2-1, with TRBD2 matching 11 bases. After removal of 3 bases from V and 10 bases from J, the junction contained 11 bases not matched to a gene. The CDR3 is 15 residues long. The germline V gene encodes CDR1 GTSNPN and CDR2 SVGIG (reference sequence).

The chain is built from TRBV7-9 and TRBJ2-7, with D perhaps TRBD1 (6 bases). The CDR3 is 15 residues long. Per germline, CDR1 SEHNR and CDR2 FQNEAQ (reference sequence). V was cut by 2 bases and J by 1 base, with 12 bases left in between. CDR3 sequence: CASSLRTALSYEQYF. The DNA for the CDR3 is TGTGCCAGCAGCTTAAGGACAGCCCTTTCCTACGAGCAGTACTTC.

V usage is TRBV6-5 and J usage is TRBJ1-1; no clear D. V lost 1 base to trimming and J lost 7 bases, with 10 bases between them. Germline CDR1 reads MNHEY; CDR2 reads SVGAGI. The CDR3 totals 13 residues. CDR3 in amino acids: CASSYLNGIEAFF. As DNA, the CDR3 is TGTGCCAGCAGTTACTTAAATGGGATTGAAGCTTTCTTT.

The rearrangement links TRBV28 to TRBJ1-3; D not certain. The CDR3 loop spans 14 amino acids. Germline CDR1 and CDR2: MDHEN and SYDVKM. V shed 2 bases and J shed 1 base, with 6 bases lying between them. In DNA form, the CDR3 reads TGTGCCAGCAGTTTAAGCGGTTCTGGAAACACCATATATTTT. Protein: CASSLSGSGNTIYF.

CDR3 in DNA: TGTGCCTGGAACAGGGAGACTGAAGCTTTCTTT. Encoded protein: CAWNRETEAFF. The chain employs TRBV30 and TRBJ1-1, with D perhaps matching TRBD1 (6 bases). Trimming removed 4 bases from V and 5 bases from J, with 8 bases in between. From germline, CDR1 is GTSNPN and CDR2 SVGIG (reference sequence). The CDR3 consists of 11 residues.

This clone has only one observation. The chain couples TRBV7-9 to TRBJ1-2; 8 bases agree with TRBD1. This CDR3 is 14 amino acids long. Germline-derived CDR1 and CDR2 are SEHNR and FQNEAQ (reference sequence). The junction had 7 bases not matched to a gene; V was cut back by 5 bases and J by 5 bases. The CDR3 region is CASSETGALYGYTF. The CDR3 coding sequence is TGTGCCAGCAGCGAGACAGGGGCCTTATATGGCTACACCTTC.

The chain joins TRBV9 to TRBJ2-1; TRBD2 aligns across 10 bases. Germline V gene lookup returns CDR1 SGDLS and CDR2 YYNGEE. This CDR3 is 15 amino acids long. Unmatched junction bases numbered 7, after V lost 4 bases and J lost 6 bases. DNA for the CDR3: TGTGCCAGCAGCACCCATAGCGGGAGGCTCAATGAGCAGTTCTTC. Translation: CASSTHSGRLNEQFF.

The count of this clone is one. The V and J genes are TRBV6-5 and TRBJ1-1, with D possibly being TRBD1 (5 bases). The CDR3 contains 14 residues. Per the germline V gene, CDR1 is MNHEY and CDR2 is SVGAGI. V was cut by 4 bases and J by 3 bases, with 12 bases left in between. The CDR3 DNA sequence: TGTGCCAGCAGTTTGCACAGGACTGACACTGAAGCTTTCTTT. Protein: CASSLHRTDTEAFF.

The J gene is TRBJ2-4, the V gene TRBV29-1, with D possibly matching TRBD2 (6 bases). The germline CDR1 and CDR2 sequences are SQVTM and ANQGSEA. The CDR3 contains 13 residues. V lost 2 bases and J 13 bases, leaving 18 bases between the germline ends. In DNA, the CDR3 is TGCAGCGTTGAATCGGAGGGCCGGGGAAAACAGTACTTC. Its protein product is CSVESEGRGKQYF.

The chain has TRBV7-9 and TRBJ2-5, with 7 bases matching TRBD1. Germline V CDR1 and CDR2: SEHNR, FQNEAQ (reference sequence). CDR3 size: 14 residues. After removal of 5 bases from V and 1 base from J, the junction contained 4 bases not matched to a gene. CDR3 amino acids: CASSPWDSQETQYF. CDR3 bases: TGTGCCAGCAGCCCCTGGGACAGCCAAGAGACCCAGTACTTC.

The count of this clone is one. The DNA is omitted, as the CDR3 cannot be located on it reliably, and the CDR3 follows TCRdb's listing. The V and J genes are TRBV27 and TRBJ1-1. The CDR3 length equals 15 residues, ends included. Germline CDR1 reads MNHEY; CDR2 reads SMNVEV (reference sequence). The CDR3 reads CASSTSAIMNTEAFF.

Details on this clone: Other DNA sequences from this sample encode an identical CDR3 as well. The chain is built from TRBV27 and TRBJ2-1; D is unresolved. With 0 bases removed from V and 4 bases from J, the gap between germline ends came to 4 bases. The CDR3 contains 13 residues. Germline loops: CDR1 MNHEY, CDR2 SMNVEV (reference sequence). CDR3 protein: CASSLSSYNEQFF. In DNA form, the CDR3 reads TGTGCCAGCAGTTTATCCAGTTACAATGAGCAGTTCTTC.